The rows below give T cell receptor beta chains drawn from one sample of a study of T cells after yellow fever vaccination. TCRdb re-derived calls from the 5' RACE reads in MiXCR, one entry per CDR3 protein. Of under 300,000 distinct CDR3 sequences in the sample, 6.5% to 8.5% were seen once. Specimen: CD4+ T cells sorted from PBMCs, collected 15 days after the yellow fever booster vaccination. The receptors here all came from a man aged 30 to 39 who received the YFV17D yellow fever vaccine. Each CDR3 is given with its conserved first and last residue. D genes are given only for firm matches. A clone size is listed for some rows: how often the clone was seen (once, few, many), or a class if it is expanded.

D: -
V: TRBV20-1
size: many
J: TRBJ1-6
CDR3: CSATGGSYNSPLHF
DNA: TGCAGTGCTACTGGCGGATCCTATAATTCACCCCTCCACTTT

D: -
V: TRBV5-1
size: -
J: TRBJ2-2
CDR3: CASQHRGTGELFF
DNA: TGCGCCAGCCAACATAGGGGTACCGGGGAGCTGTTTTTT

D: -
V: TRBV7-9
size: -
J: TRBJ1-4
CDR3: CASSLGQAPMNEKLFF
DNA: TGTGCCAGCAGCTTAGGGCAGGCGCCTATGAATGAAAAACTGTTTTTT

D: TRBD2
V: TRBV29-1
size: -
J: TRBJ2-1
CDR3: CSVEGTSGSYNEQFF
DNA: TGCAGCGTTGAAGGGACTAGCGGGTCCTACAATGAGCAGTTCTTC

D: TRBD1
V: TRBV24-1
size: few
J: TRBJ1-3
CDR3: CATSDSPGQGGGNTIYF
DNA: TGTGCCACCAGTGATTCTCCGGGACAGGGAGGAGGAAACACCATATATTTT

D: -
V: TRBV24-1
size: -
J: TRBJ2-1
CDR3: CATSDLSRNEQFF
DNA: TGTGCCACCAGTGATTTGTCCCGGAATGAGCAGTTCTTC

D: -
V: TRBV3-1
size: many
J: TRBJ2-1
CDR3: CASSPQMLGLGYNEQFF
DNA: TGTGCCAGCAGCCCTCAGATGTTGGGTCTCGGATACAATGAGCAGTTCTTC

D: TRBD2
V: TRBV9
size: -
J: TRBJ2-1
CDR3: CASSVDPSYSSGSSYNEQFF
DNA: TGTGCCAGCAGCGTAGACCCCTCATATTCTAGCGGGAGCTCCTACAATGAGCAGTTCTTC

D: -
V: TRBV12-3/TRBV12-4
size: many
J: TRBJ2-3
CDR3: CASSWGADTQYF
DNA: TGTGCCAGCAGTTGGGGGGCAGATACGCAGTATTTT

D: TRBD2
V: TRBV5-5
size: many
J: TRBJ2-3
CDR3: CASSFTSSPLAASDTQYF
DNA: TGTGCCAGCAGTTTTACATCCAGCCCACTAGCGGCCTCAGATACGCAGTATTTT

D: TRBD2
V: TRBV28
size: -
J: TRBJ2-1
CDR3: CASSPTGLANNEQFF
DNA: TGTGCCAGCAGTCCCACTGGACTAGCGAACAATGAGCAGTTCTTC

D: -
V: TRBV12-3/TRBV12-4
size: -
J: TRBJ2-1
CDR3: CASSSLGSPRHVKQFF
DNA: TGTGCCAGCAGTTCCCTGGGGTCACCCCGCCACGTAAAGCAGTTCTTC

D: TRBD2
V: TRBV5-1
size: many
J: TRBJ2-2
CDR3: CASSEGLGSPGELFF
DNA: TGCGCCAGCAGCGAGGGACTAGGTAGTCCCGGGGAGCTGTTTTTT

D: -
V: TRBV10-3
size: -
J: TRBJ2-7
CDR3: CAISESADNYEQYF
DNA: TGTGCCATCAGTGAGTCGGCAGATAACTACGAGCAGTACTTC

D: -
V: TRBV11-2
size: few
J: TRBJ1-2
CDR3: CASSLRGSMLYGYTF
DNA: TGTGCCAGCAGCTTAAGGGGCTCTATGCTCTATGGCTACACCTTC

D: -
V: TRBV5-1
size: few
J: TRBJ2-7
CDR3: CASSLADLTYEQYF
DNA: TGCGCCAGCAGCTTGGCCGACCTCACTTACGAGCAGTACTTC

D: -
V: TRBV6-2/TRBV6-3
size: many
J: TRBJ2-7
CDR3: CASSRRSSYEQYF
DNA: TGTGCCAGCAGCCGGCGGAGCTCCTACGAGCAGTACTTC

D: -
V: TRBV21-1
size: -
J: TRBJ2-3
CDR3: CAGSKQGRGETDTQYF
DNA: TGTGCCGGCAGCAAACAGGGGAGGGGAGAAACAGATACGCAGTATTTT

D: -
V: TRBV30
size: few
J: TRBJ1-2
CDR3: CAWSGGSYGYTF
DNA: TGTGCCTGGTCTGGGGGCAGCTATGGCTACACCTTC

D: -
V: TRBV5-1
size: -
J: TRBJ1-5
CDR3: CASSSDGLGSPQHF
DNA: TGCGCCAGCAGCTCGGACGGCCTGGGGAGTCCCCAGCATTTT

D: TRBD2
V: TRBV6-1
size: -
J: TRBJ2-1
CDR3: CASSEGLATYNEQFF
DNA: TGTGCCAGCAGCGAGGGACTAGCGACATACAATGAGCAGTTCTTC

D: -
V: TRBV10-2
size: few
J: TRBJ1-5
CDR3: CASRLTENNQPQHF
DNA: TGCGCCAGCCGACTGACAGAGAACAATCAGCCCCAGCATTTT

D: -
V: TRBV19
size: few
J: TRBJ2-1
CDR3: CASSMWGGFYNEQFF
DNA: TGTGCCAGTAGTATGTGGGGTGGATTCTACAATGAGCAGTTCTTC

D: -
V: TRBV20-1
size: few
J: TRBJ1-1
CDR3: CSARRRVGDTEAFF
DNA: TGCAGTGCTAGACGCAGGGTAGGGGACACTGAAGCTTTCTTT

D: -
V: TRBV5-4
size: many
J: TRBJ1-1
CDR3: CASSSVDTEAFF
DNA: TGTGCCAGCAGCTCGGTTGATACTGAAGCTTTCTTT

D: -
V: TRBV20-1
size: many
J: TRBJ2-1
CDR3: CSAPRGTRSNEQFF
DNA: TGCAGTGCCCCGAGGGGAACCCGTTCCAATGAGCAGTTCTTC

D: -
V: TRBV19
size: few
J: TRBJ2-1
CDR3: CASSLEYASDEQFF
DNA: TGTGCCAGTAGTCTTGAGTACGCTAGCGATGAGCAGTTCTTC